The rows below give T cell receptor beta chains drawn from one sample of a study of T-cell reconstitution after alpha-beta-depleted transplantation in children. One entry per CDR3 protein, called by TCRdb with MiXCR from the PCR reads. The sample shows some 290,000 distinct CDR3 sequences, roughly 21% of them seen only once. The specimen was PBMCs, mostly from graft donor cells, collected 180 days after TCRalphabeta/CD19-depleted stem cell transplant. The receptors were sampled from a male patient younger than 18 who had a stem cell transplant for acute lymphoblastic leukemia, so the T cells may come from the graft donor. The conserved cysteine and the conserved F or W are not part of the CDR3 here. The order of the fields is V gene, J gene, CDR3 protein.

TRBV20-1	TRBJ2-1	SASTPTVQFYNEQF
TRBV6-1	TRBJ2-7	ASSEAGYTLYEQY
TRBV5-1	TRBJ2-3	ASSPGLARTDTQY
TRBV12-3/TRBV12-4	TRBJ1-5	ASRQGGGQPQH
TRBV20-1	TRBJ2-3	SAPGQGFTDTQY
TRBV10-3	TRBJ2-5	AISGTSGTGETQY
TRBV5-1	TRBJ2-5	ATSLEQETQY
TRBV5-5	TRBJ2-5	ASTQRQGGETQY
TRBV20-1	TRBJ2-3	SAREEGTLGEKRDTQY
TRBV5-1	TRBJ1-2	ASSFRGPGNYGYT
TRBV5-1	TRBJ2-5	ASSPDRGGQETQY
TRBV11-1	TRBJ2-1	ASSLVRGWGEVSVYNEQF
TRBV5-1	TRBJ1-2	ASSRQGVYGYT
TRBV7-6	TRBJ2-3	ASSYLFTDTQY